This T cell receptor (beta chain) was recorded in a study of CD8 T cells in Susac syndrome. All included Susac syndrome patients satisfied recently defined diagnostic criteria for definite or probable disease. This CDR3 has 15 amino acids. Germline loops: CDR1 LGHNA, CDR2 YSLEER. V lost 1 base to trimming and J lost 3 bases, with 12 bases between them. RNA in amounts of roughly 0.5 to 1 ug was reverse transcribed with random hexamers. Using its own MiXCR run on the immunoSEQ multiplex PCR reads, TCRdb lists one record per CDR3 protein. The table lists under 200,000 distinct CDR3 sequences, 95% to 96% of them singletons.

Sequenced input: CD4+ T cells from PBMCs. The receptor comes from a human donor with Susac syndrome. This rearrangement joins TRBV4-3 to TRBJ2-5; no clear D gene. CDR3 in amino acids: CASSQGRWSKETQYF. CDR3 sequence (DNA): TGCGCCAGCAGCCAAGGAAGGTGGTCTAAAGAGACCCAGTACTTC.